These 18 T cell receptor beta chains came from one sample sequenced in a study of blood T cell repertoires in COVID-19. Only in-frame clones appear in the TCRdb table, and some are missing; sequencing was by immunoSEQ multiplex PCR. This table has 200,000 or so clones, roughly 90% appearing once. Specimen: peripheral blood. The receptor source for this set is a woman aged 70-85 years with acute or convalescent COVID-19.

CDR3 in amino acids: CASSSGEVNTEAFF. The CDR3 DNA reads as TGTGCCAGTAGTAGCGGGGAAGTAAACACTGAAGCTTTCTTT. The rearrangement uses TRBV19 and TRBJ1-1; D uncertain. Trimming removed 4 bases from V and 2 bases from J, with 11 bases in between. Germline V gives CDR1 LNHDA, CDR2 SQIVND (reference sequence). CDR3 length: 14 amino acids.

This clone came up once. The chain recombines TRBV2 with TRBJ1-6; D remains unclear. Per germline, CDR1 SNHLY and CDR2 FYNNEI. Trimming cost V 4 bases and J 8 bases, with 15 bases left between them. The CDR3 is 15 amino acids. The CDR3 nucleotides read TGTGCCAGCAGTGGAGCCAGTGGGAGTGATTCACCCCTCCACTTT. Translation: CASSGASGSDSPLHF.

V gene TRBV4-2 combines with J gene TRBJ1-5; 7 positions match TRBD1. The CDR3 extends over 15 amino acids. The V and J ends lost 1 base and 2 bases, in that order; junction bases with no gene match: 2. The germline V gene has CDR1 LGHNA and CDR2 YNFKEQ. CDR3 bases: TGTGCCAGCAGCCAAGTCGGACAGGGCAATCAGCCCCAGCATTTT. Encoded protein: CASSQVGQGNQPQHF.

The chain uses TRBV2 and TRBJ1-2; no firm D call. The CDR3 has 15 amino acids. Trimming took 3 bases from V and 5 from J, leaving 16 bases between them. Germline-derived CDR1 and CDR2 are SNHLY and FYNNEI. This CDR3 reads CASSDLLRADYGYTF. For the CDR3, the DNA is TGTGCCAGCAGTGACCTCCTGAGAGCTGATTATGGCTACACCTTC.

The chain combines TRBV11-3 with TRBJ1-4, with TRBD1 matching over 7 bases. This CDR3 comprises 14 residues. Germline V lookup: CDR1 SGHNT, CDR2 YENEEA. V shed 4 bases, J shed 10 bases, and the junction held 9 bases outside the gene matches. The CDR3, as DNA: TGTGCCAGCAGCTCCACCACAGGGGCAGGAAAACTGTTTTTT. Its protein is CASSSTTGAGKLFF.

The chain joins TRBV7-2 to TRBJ1-5; TRBD1 agrees at 7 bases. CDR1 and CDR2 (germline): SGHTA, FQGNSA. V shed 0 bases, J shed 3 bases, and the junction held 11 bases outside the gene matches. The CDR3 sequence is 18 residues long. This CDR3 reads CASSLAIGVGQFNQPQHF. For the CDR3, the DNA is TGTGCCAGCAGCTTAGCCATAGGAGTGGGACAGTTCAATCAGCCCCAGCATTTT. Full variable domain (outside the CDR3, taken from reference TRBV7-2 and TRBJ1-5): GAGVSQSPSNKVTEKGKDVELRCDPISGHTALYWYRQSLGQGLEFLIYFQGNSAPDKSGLPSDRFSAERTGGSVSTLTIQRTQQEDSAVYLCASSLAIGVGQFNQPQHFGDGTRLSIL.

The V call is TRBV5-4, the J call TRBJ2-3; 15 bases align to TRBD2. Germline V gene data show CDR1 as SGHNT and CDR2 as YYREEE (reference sequence). Trimming at V came to 4 bases and at J to 3 bases, leaving 6 bases not matched to a gene. This CDR3 has 17 amino acids. The CDR3 is CASSPGLAGGPTDTQYF. The CDR3 DNA is TGTGCCAGCAGCCCGGGACTAGCGGGAGGACCAACAGATACGCAGTATTTT.

This chain joins TRBV9 and TRBJ1-1, with 7 bases matching TRBD1. V gave up 0 bases and J gave up 5 bases; unmatched junction bases: 7. CDR1 and CDR2 from the germline V gene are SGDLS and YYNGEE. The CDR3 has 15 amino acids. The CDR3 loop is CASSVATGAGTEAFF. The CDR3 DNA is TGTGCCAGCAGCGTAGCTACAGGGGCAGGAACTGAAGCTTTCTTT.

The rearrangement uses TRBV5-1 and TRBJ2-2; TRBD2 is a possible D gene (6 bases). The V gene's germline CDR1 is SGHRS and CDR2 YFSETQ. The length of the CDR3 is 14 residues. V dropped 4 bases and J dropped 6 bases, with 13 bases sitting between them. The CDR3: CASSVRESAGELFF. CDR3 DNA sequence: TGCGCCAGCAGCGTCCGGGAGTCGGCCGGGGAGCTGTTTTTT.

The V gene is TRBV10-3, the J gene TRBJ2-5; no firm D call. The CDR3 extends over 14 amino acids. V shed 8 bases and J shed 3 bases, with 16 bases lying between them. The germline V gene has CDR1 ENHRY and CDR2 SYGVKD. This chain's CDR3 is CAISVGPEKETQYF. The CDR3 DNA reads as TGTGCCATCTCGGTGGGCCCGGAAAAAGAGACCCAGTACTTC.

This chain joins TRBV5-6 and TRBJ1-2; D is unclear. Germline CDR1 SGHDT, CDR2 YYEEEE. The CDR3 runs to 15 residues. The V gene lost 4 bases and the J gene lost 6 bases, with 19 bases spanning the gap. CDR3 nucleotide sequence: TGTGCCAGCAGCCCCTGGAGGGCCTTCCGCCATGGCTACACCTTC. Residues: CASSPWRAFRHGYTF. Drawing the rest from reference TRBV5-6 and TRBJ1-2, the complete variable domain is DAGVTQSPTHLIKTRGQQVTLRCSPKSGHDTVSWYQQALGQGPQFIFQYYEEEERQRGNFPDRFSGHQFPNYSSELNVNALLLGDSALYLCASSPWRAFRHGYTFGSGTRLTVV.

This clone was picked up a small number of times. The V and J genes are TRBV7-2 and TRBJ2-7; 8 positions match TRBD2. This CDR3 is built from 16 residues. V was pared by 1 base and J by 1 base, with 6 bases of the junction left unmatched. In germline, CDR1 is SGHTA, CDR2 FQGNSA. The CDR3 spells CASSLDRLALSYEQYF. The CDR3 nucleotides read TGTGCCAGCAGCTTAGATCGACTAGCGCTATCCTACGAGCAGTACTTC.

The chain has TRBV7-2 and TRBJ2-1; the match to TRBD2 covers 7 bases. This CDR3 is 15 amino acids long. V gave up 0 bases and J gave up 7 bases; unmatched junction bases: 6. Germline CDR1 reads SGHTA; CDR2 reads FQGNSA. The CDR3 sequence: CASSLAGGPFNEQFF. For the CDR3, the DNA is TGTGCCAGCAGCTTAGCGGGAGGGCCTTTTAATGAGCAGTTCTTC.

The genes are TRBV28 and TRBJ1-1, with D possibly being TRBD1 (6 bases). From germline, CDR1 is MDHEN and CDR2 SYDVKM. The germline V and J ends were trimmed by 10 bases and 4 bases, with 13 bases remaining between them. This CDR3 spans 12 amino acids. In DNA form, the CDR3 reads TGTGCCACCGTTGCAGGGGCCACTGAAGCTTTCTTT. It encodes CATVAGATEAFF. The full variable domain, rest sourced from reference TRBV28 and TRBJ1-1, is DVKVTQSSRYLVKRTGEKVFLECVQDMDHENMFWYRQDPGLGLRLIYFSYDVKMKEKGDIPEGYSVSREKKERFSLILESASTNQTSMYLCATVAGATEAFFGQGTRLTVV.

The rearrangement uses TRBV10-3 and TRBJ2-1; TRBD2 matches at 12 bases. Germline CDR1 is ENHRY and CDR2 is SYGVKD. V shed 3 bases and J 15 bases; nucleotides not matched to a gene: 9. There are 14 residues in the CDR3. CDR3 loop: CAISDPSGREKPFF. CDR3 DNA: TGTGCCATCAGTGACCCTAGCGGGAGGGAGAAGCCGTTCTTC.

The chain couples TRBV19 to TRBJ2-7, with D possibly matching TRBD1 (5 bases). The CDR3 is 15 residues long. Trimming stripped 4 bases from V and 0 bases from J, with 13 bases between. Germline assignment: CDR1 LNHDA and CDR2 SQIVND (reference sequence). As DNA, the CDR3 is TGTGCCAGTAGTAAGGGCAGGGCGAGCTCCTACGAGCAGTACTTC. Residues: CASSKGRASSYEQYF.

The sample holds one count of this clone. The chain links TRBV14 to TRBJ2-2; a weak D match, TRBD2 (5 bases). From germline, CDR1 is SGHDN and CDR2 FVKESK. Trimming stripped 4 bases from V and 1 base from J, with 13 bases between. This CDR3 region has 16 residues. Here the CDR3 reads CASSPRTGLNTGELFF. The CDR3 bases are TGTGCCAGCAGCCCCCGGACGGGGTTGAACACCGGGGAGCTGTTTTTT.

The J gene is TRBJ2-7, the V gene TRBV5-1; 7 bases map to TRBD1. Trimming removed 2 bases from V and 1 base from J; junction bases left unmatched: 3. This CDR3 is 14 amino acids long. In germline, CDR1 is SGHRS, CDR2 YFSETQ. DNA for the CDR3: TGCGCCAGCAGCTTTTCAGGGGGATCCTACGAGCAGTACTTC. Its protein is CASSFSGGSYEQYF.